This T cell receptor beta chain was sequenced for a study of blood T cells in healthy people across ages. With regard to this clonotype: Its target is not known.

The second PCR ran roughly 6 to 11 cycles with a sample-barcoded 5' primer and J-beta primers. TCRdb processed the 5' RACE reads anew with MiXCR; each CDR3 protein has one entry. The data show 1.2 million to 1.5 million distinct CDR3 sequences, with 40% to 50% seen just once and 7.9% held by the top ten. Germline V CDR1 and CDR2: SGHAT, FQDESV (reference sequence). J gave up 5 bases and V 5 bases, and 11 bases lay outside the gene matches. The CDR3 loop spans 15 amino acids. Study-wide results and caveats: Unknown donor CMV status possibly confounded expanded clonotype changes.

The origin of this receptor is a young woman in good health. The chain carries TRBV11-1 and TRBJ2-7; 8 nucleotides line up with TRBD1. The sequenced sample was blood. This chain's CDR3 is CASSTTGGFFNEQYF. The CDR3, as DNA: TGTGCCAGCAGCACCACAGGGGGATTTTTCAACGAGCAGTACTTC.